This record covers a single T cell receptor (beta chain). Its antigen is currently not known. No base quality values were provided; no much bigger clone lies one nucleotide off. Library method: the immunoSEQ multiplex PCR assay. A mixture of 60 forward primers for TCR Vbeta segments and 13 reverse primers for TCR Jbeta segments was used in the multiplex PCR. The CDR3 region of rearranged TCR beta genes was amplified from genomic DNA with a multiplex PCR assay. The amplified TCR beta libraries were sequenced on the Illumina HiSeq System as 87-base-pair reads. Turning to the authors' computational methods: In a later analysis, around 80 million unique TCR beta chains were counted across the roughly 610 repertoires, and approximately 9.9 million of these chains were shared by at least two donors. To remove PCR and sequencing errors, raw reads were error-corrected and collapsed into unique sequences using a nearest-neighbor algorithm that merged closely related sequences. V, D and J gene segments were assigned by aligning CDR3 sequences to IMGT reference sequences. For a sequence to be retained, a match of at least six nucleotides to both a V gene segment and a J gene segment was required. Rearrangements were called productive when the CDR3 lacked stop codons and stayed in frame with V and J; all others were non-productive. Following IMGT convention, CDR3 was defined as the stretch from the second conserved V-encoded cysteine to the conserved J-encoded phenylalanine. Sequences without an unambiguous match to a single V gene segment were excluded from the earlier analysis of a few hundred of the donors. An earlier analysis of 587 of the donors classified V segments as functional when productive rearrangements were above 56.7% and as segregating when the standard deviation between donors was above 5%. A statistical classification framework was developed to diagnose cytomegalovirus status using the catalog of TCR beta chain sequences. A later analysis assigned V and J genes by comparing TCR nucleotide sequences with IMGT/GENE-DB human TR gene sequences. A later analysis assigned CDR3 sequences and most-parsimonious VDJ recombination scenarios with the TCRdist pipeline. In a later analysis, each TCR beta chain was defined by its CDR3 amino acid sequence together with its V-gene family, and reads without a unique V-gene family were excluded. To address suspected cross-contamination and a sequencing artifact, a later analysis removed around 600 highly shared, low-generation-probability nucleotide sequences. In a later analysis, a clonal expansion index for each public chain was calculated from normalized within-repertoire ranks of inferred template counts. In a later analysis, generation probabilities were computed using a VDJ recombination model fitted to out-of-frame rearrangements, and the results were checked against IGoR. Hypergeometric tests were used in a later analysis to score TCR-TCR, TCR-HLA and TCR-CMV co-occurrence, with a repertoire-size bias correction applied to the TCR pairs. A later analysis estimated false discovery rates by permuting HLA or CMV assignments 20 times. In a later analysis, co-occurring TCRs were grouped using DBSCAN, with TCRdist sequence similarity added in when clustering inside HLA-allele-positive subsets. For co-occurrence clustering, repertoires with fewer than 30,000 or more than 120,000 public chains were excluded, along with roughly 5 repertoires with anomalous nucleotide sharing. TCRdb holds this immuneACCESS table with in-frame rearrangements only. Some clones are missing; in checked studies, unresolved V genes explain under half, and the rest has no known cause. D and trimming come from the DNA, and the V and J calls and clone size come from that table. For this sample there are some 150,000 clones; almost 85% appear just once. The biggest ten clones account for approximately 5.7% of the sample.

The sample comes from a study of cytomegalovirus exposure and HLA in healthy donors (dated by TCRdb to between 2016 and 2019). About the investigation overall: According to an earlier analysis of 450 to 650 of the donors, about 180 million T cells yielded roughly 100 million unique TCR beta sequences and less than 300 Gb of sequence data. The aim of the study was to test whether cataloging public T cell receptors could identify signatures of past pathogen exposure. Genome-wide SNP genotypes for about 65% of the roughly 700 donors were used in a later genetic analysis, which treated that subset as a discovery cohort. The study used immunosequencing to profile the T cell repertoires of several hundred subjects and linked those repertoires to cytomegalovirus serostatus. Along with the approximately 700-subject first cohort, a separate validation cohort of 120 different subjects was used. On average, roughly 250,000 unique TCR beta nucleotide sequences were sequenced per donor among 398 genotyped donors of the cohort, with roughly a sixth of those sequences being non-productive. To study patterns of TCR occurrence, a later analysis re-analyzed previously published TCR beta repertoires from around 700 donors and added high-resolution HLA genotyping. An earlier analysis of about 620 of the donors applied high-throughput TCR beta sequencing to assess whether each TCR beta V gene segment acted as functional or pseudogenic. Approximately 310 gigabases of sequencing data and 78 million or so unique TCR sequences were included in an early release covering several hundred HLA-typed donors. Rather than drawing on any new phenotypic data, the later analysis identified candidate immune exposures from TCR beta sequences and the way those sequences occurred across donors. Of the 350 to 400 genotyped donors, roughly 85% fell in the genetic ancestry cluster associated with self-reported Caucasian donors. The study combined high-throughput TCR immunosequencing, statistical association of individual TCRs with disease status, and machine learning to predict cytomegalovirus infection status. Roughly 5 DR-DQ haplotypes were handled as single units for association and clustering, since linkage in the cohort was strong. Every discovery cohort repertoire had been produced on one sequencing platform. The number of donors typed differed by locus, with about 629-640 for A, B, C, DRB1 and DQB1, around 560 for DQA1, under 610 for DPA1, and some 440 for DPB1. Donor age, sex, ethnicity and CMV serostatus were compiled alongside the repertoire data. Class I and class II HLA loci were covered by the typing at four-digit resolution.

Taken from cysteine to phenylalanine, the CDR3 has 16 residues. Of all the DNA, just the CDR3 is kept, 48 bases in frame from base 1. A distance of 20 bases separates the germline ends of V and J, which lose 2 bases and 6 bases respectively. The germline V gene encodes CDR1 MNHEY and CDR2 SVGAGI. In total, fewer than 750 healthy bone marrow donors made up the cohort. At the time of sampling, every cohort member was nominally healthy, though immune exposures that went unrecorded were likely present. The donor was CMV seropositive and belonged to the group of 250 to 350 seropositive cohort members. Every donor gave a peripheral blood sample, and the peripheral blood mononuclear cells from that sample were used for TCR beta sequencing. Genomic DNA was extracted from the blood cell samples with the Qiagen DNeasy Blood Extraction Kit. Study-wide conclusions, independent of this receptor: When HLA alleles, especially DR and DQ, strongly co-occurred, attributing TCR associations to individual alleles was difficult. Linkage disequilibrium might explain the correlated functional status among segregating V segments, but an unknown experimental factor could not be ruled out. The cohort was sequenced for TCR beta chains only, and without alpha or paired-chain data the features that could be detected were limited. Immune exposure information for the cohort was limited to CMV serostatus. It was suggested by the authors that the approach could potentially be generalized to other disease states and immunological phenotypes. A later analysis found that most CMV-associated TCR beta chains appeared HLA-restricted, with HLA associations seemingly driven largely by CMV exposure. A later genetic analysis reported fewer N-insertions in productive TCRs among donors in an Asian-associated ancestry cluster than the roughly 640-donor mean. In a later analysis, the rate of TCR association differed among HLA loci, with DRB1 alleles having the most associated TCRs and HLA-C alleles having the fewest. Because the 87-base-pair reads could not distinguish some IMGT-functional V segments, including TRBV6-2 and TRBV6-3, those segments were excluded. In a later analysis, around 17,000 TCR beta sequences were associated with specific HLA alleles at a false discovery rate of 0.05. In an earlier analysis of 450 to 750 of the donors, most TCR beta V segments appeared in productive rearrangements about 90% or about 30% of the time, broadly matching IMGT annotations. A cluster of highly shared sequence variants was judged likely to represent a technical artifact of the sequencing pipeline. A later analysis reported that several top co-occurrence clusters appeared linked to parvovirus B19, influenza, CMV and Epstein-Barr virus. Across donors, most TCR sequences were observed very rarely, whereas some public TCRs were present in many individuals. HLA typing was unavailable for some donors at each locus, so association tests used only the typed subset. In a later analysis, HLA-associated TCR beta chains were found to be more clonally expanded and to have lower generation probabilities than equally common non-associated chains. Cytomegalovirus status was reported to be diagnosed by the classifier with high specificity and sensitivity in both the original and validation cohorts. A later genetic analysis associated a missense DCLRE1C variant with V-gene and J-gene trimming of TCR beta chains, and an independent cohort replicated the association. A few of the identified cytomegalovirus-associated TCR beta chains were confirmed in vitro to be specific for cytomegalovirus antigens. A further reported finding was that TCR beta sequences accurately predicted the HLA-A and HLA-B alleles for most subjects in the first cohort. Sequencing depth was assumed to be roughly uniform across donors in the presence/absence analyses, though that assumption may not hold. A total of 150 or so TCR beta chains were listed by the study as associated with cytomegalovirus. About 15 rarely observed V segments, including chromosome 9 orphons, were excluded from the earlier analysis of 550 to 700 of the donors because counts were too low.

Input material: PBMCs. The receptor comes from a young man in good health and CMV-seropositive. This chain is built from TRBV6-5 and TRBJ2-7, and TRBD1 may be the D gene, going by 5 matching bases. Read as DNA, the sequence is TGTGCCAGCAGTTACGGGTCGAGACAGTATACTTCCGAGCAGTACTTC. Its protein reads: CASSYGSRQYTSEQYF.